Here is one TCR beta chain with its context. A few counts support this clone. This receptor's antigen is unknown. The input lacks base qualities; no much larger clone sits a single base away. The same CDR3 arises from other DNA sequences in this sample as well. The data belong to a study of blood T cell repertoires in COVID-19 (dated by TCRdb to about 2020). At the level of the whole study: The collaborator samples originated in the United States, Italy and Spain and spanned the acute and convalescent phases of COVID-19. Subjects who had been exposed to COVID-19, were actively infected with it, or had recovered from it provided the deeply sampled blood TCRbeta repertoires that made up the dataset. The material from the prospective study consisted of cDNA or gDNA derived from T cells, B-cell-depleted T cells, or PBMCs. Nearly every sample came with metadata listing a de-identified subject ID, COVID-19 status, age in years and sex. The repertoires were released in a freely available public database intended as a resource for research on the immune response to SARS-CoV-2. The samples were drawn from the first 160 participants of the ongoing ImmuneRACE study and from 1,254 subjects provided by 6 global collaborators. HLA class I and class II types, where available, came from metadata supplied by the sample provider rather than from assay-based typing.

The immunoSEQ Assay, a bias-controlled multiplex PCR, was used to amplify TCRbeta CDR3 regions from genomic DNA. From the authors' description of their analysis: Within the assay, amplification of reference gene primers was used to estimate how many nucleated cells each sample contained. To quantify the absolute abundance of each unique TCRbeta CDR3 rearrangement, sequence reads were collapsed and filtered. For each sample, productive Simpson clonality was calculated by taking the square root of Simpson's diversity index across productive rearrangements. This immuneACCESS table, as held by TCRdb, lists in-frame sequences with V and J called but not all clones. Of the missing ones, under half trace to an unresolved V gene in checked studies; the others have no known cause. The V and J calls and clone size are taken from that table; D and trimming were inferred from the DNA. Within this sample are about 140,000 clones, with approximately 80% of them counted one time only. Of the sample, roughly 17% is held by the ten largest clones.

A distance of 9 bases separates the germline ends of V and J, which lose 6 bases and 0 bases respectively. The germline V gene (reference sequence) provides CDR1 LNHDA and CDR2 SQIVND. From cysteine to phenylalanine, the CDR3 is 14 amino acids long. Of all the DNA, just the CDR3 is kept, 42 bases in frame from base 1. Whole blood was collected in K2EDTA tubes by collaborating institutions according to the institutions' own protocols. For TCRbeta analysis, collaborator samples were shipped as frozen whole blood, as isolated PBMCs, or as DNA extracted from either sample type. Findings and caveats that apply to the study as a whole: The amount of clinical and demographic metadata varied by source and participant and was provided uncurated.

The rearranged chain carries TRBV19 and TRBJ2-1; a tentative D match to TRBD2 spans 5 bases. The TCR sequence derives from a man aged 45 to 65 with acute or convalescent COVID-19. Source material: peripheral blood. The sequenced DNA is TGTGCCAGTAGGGCGGGTAGCTCCTACAATGAGCAGTTCTTC. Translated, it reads CASRAGSSYNEQFF.